This T cell receptor beta chain derives from a study of OX40 agonist ivuxolimab in advanced cancers. As for the study in general: While on treatment, patients had intravenous ivuxolimab at 0.01 to 10 mg/kg every 2 weeks.

The CDR3 spans 13 residues. Trimming left V 4 bases short and J 4 bases short, with 9 bases between. From germline, CDR1 is SGHTS and CDR2 YDEGEE. Here immunoSEQ multiplex PCR was the method, and the copy in TCRdb shows in-frame clones only, minus some. The table has 52,000 or so clones, roughly 90% seen once. A history of autoimmune disease or systemic immunosuppression excluded patients. The chain joins TRBV5-8 to TRBJ2-1, with D perhaps TRBD1 (6 bases). The origin of this receptor is an adult with an advanced solid tumor such as melanoma, head and neck, liver or kidney cancer. The input for sequencing was CD4+ or CD8+ T cells sorted from blood, taken in a trial of the OX40 agonist ivuxolimab. The CDR3 DNA is TGTGCCAGCAGCGGGACACCTTACAATGAGCAGTTCTTC. It translates to CASSGTPYNEQFF.